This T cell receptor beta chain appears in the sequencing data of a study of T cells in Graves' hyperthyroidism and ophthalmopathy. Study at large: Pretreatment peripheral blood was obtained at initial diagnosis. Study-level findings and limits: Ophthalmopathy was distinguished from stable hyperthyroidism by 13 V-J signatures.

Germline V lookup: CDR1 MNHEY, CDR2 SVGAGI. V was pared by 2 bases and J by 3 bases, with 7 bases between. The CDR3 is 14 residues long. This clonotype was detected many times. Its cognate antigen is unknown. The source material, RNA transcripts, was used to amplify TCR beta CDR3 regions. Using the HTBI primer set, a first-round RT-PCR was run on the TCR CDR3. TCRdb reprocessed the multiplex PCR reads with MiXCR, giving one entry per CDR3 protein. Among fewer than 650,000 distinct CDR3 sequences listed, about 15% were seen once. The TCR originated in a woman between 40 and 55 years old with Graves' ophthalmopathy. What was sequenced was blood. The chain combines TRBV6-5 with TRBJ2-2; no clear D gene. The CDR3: CASSYPSDTGELFF. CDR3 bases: TGTGCCAGCAGTTACCCATCGGACACCGGGGAGCTGTTTTTT.